The next 6 T cell receptor beta chains were all read from a single sample in a study of CD8 T cells in ankylosing spondylitis. Study outcomes and limitations: Eight or nine highly homologous variants made up a TCR beta motif that seemed to typify ankylosing spondylitis blood.

TCRdb fed the 5' RACE reads into MiXCR, producing one record per CDR3 protein. The table has roughly 450,000 distinct CDR3 sequences, roughly 26% seen once. These receptors have no identified antigens. Material: blood, either unsorted or a sorted T cell fraction (not recorded which). The source is a male donor with ankylosing spondylitis.

This clonotype was counted many times. The chain joins TRBV5-1 to TRBJ1-4; D not resolved. The CDR3 has 14 residues. Trimming removed 5 bases at V and 4 bases at J, with 12 bases between. The germline V gene encodes CDR1 SGHRS and CDR2 YFSETQ. The CDR3 reads CASRSEQLNEKLFF. CDR3 bases: TGCGCCAGCAGATCTGAGCAGCTTAATGAAAAACTGTTTTTT.

The chain uses TRBV7-2 and TRBJ2-7; weak D call: TRBD2 (7 bases). Trimming took off 0 bases at V and 1 base at J, with 10 bases between the two ends. CDR1 and CDR2 from the germline V gene are SGHTA and FQGNSA. This CDR3 contains 15 residues. The CDR3 nucleotides read TGTGCCAGCAGCTTAGCGGCGGGGGCGTCCTACGAGCAGTACGTC. It encodes CASSLAAGASYEQYV.

This clonotype appeared a few times. V usage is TRBV11-2 and J usage is TRBJ2-1, with 7 nucleotides matching TRBD1. This CDR3 is built from 14 residues. Losses at the gene ends were 8 bases for V and 5 bases for J; bases not matched to a gene: 9. Per the germline V gene, CDR1 is SGHAT and CDR2 is FQNNGV. The CDR3 here is CASGRTGVHNEQFF. CDR3 bases: TGTGCCAGCGGTCGTACAGGGGTTCACAATGAGCAGTTCTTC.

V and J are TRBV30 and TRBJ2-4, with D possibly being TRBD1 or TRBD2 (5 bases each). The ends were cut back, 4 bases at V and 6 bases at J, with 16 bases in the middle. The CDR3 covers 14 residues. Looked up from germline, CDR1 is GTSNPN and CDR2 is SVGIG (reference sequence). CDR3 sequence (DNA): TGTGCCTGGACCCGTGGCCGTGGGGGAAACATTCAGTACTTC. It encodes CAWTRGRGGNIQYF.

V is TRBV12-3 or TRBV12-4 and J is TRBJ2-2; either TRBD1 or TRBD2 may supply D (5 bases each). The CDR3 totals 16 residues. V lost 6 bases and J lost 5, with 19 bases in between. This CDR3 reads CASSMNRGRKTGELFF. CDR3 DNA: TGTGCCAGCAGCATGAACCGGGGACGGAAAACCGGGGAGCTGTTTTTT.

The V call is TRBV18, the J call TRBJ1-4; the D gene is possibly TRBD1 (6 bases). The V gene's germline CDR1 is KGHSH and CDR2 LQKENI. Trimming pared 3 bases from V and 8 bases from J, leaving 19 bases between. The CDR3 has 16 residues. The CDR3 loop is CASSPTGGTRGEKLFF. The CDR3 DNA sequence: TGTGCCAGCTCACCGACTGGAGGGACACGAGGAGAAAAACTGTTTTTT.